A selection of T cell receptor beta chains follows, all from one sample in a study of blood T cell repertoires in COVID-19. Clones were read by immunoSEQ multiplex PCR, and TCRdb kept only the in-frame ones, dropping some. In the table there are approximately 28,000 clones, roughly 93% of which are singletons. The sequenced material came from peripheral blood. The receptors shown here come from a woman aged 65 to 85 with COVID-19, enrolled during active disease. Each CDR3 is given with its conserved first and last residue. A D gene is named only where the DNA matches it firmly. Part of the rows lack a size; the others show once, few, many or a class for expanded clones.

v_gene	d_gene	abundance	j_gene	CDR3nt	CDR3aa
TRBV9	TRBD2	.	TRBJ2-2	TGTGCCAGCAGCGTAGGTCTAGCGGACACCGGGGAGCTGTTTTTT	CASSVGLADTGELFF
TRBV28	.	.	TRBJ1-1	TGTGCCAGCAGTTTACCCAGGGAAGCGGGCACTGAAGCTTTCTTT	CASSLPREAGTEAFF
TRBV6-2/TRBV6-3	TRBD1	.	TRBJ2-5	TGTGCCAGCAGTTCGACAGGGAAAGAGACCCAGTACTTC	CASSSTGKETQYF
TRBV11-2	.	.	TRBJ2-1	TGTGCCAGCAGCTTAGCCGCCTACAATGAGCAGTTCTTC	CASSLAAYNEQFF
TRBV21-1	.	.	TRBJ2-7	TGTGCCAGCAGCATCCGGACTAGCGGGAGGATCTACGAGCAGTACTTC	CASSIRTSGRIYEQYF
TRBV5-8	TRBD1	.	TRBJ1-3	TGTGCCAGCAGCATTTCAGGGGGCGGAAACACCATATATTTT	CASSISGGGNTIYF
TRBV10-3	TRBD2	.	TRBJ2-1	TGTGCCATCAGTGAGTCGTCCGCGGGAGGGATTTCAGAGCAGTTCTTC	CAISESSAGGISEQFF
TRBV5-1	TRBD1	.	TRBJ1-1	TGCGCCAGCAGCGGGACAGGGAGGCTCGACACTGAAGCTTTCTTT	CASSGTGRLDTEAFF
TRBV11-2	.	.	TRBJ2-2	TGTGCCAGCAGCTTAGCCGGGAAAATCACCGGGGAGCTGTTTTTT	CASSLAGKITGELFF
TRBV25-1	TRBD2	.	TRBJ2-1	TGTGCCAGCAGTGGACTAGCGGGAGGGGCCTACAATGAGCAGTTCTTC	CASSGLAGGAYNEQFF
TRBV30	.	.	TRBJ1-5	TGTGCCTGGAGGGGAGCGCGGGATCAGCCCCAGCATTTT	CAWRGARDQPQHF
TRBV24-1	.	.	TRBJ2-3	TGTGCCACCAGTGATTCCCCCCTAAGCACGCAGTATTTT	CATSDSPLSTQYF
TRBV4-2	TRBD1	once	TRBJ2-5	TGTGCCAGCAGCCAAGAGGGAACCGGGACAGGGGGGGGAGAGACCCAGTACTTC	CASSQEGTGTGGGETQYF
TRBV5-1	TRBD1	.	TRBJ2-7	TGCGCCAGCAGCTTACCGGGACAGGGTGGCGAGCAGTACTTC	CASSLPGQGGEQYF
TRBV28	TRBD2	.	TRBJ2-4	TGTGCCAGCAGTTTGAACCAGCCGGGACTAGCGGGAACGGTCAAAAACATTCAGTACTTC	CASSLNQPGLAGTVKNIQYF
TRBV27	TRBD2	.	TRBJ2-3	TGTGCCAGCAGTTTATCGAGTGTGAGACTAGCGGGACTCACAGATACGCAGTATTTT	CASSLSSVRLAGLTDTQYF
TRBV2	.	.	TRBJ2-7	TGTGCCAGCAGTAACGCCGGGACACCGGATCCGCGGGAGCAGTACTTC	CASSNAGTPDPREQYF
TRBV5-8	TRBD1	.	TRBJ2-1	TGTGCCAGCAGCGCAGACTGGGGACAGGGGGCCAATGAGCAGTTCTTC	CASSADWGQGANEQFF
TRBV18	.	once	TRBJ1-2	TGTGCCAGCTCACCACCGTTGCAGATCTATGGCTACACCTTC	CASSPPLQIYGYTF
TRBV13	.	.	TRBJ2-5	TGTGCCAGCAGCTTAAGTGACAGCAAAGAGACCCAGTACTTC	CASSLSDSKETQYF
TRBV4-2	.	.	TRBJ2-1	TGTGCCAGCAGCCCGACATGGGACAATGAGCAGTTCTTC	CASSPTWDNEQFF
TRBV27	.	.	TRBJ1-1	TGTGCCAGCAGTTTTTCTTCCTTTTGGGGGGGTACCACTGAAGCTTTCTTT	CASSFSSFWGGTTEAFF
TRBV12-3/TRBV12-4	.	.	TRBJ2-1	TGTGCCAGCAGTACCCCTAGGGGTGAGCAGTTCTTC	CASSTPRGEQFF
TRBV24-1	.	.	TRBJ2-1	TGTGCCACCAGTGATTTGTCCAGGGGAGAGAACAATGAGCAGTTCTTC	CATSDLSRGENNEQFF
TRBV9	TRBD2	.	TRBJ2-7	TGTGCCAGCAGCGCCCCCACGGGGGGGTACGAGCAGTACTTC	CASSAPTGGYEQYF
TRBV21-1	.	once	TRBJ2-1	TGTGCCAGCAGCAGGCCGGGACAGGGGGATCCCTTAAAAAAAAACAATGAGCAGTTCTTC	CASSRPGQGDPLKKNNEQFF
TRBV7-2	TRBD2	.	TRBJ2-2	TGTGCCAGCAGCCCAAGGACTAGCAGAGGCACCGGGGAGCTGTTTTTT	CASSPRTSRGTGELFF
TRBV27	TRBD1	.	TRBJ1-4	TGTGCCAGCAGTTCCCGGGACAGGGTGAGGGATACGGCTGAAAAACTGTTTTTT	CASSSRDRVRDTAEKLFF
TRBV20-1	.	.	TRBJ1-5	TGCAGTGCTAGTGGGGCGAGCAATCAGCCCCAGCATTTT	CSASGASNQPQHF
TRBV6-5	.	.	TRBJ1-4	TGTGCCAGCAGTTACTTACGGACTAATGAAAAACTGTTTTTT	CASSYLRTNEKLFF
TRBV11-2	.	once	TRBJ1-6	TGTGCCAGCAGCTCCACTTCGGGGTTTAGCTTCGGTTCACCCCTCCACTTT	CASSSTSGFSFGSPLHF
TRBV10-3	.	.	TRBJ1-1	TGTGCCATCAGTGAGAGAGGTACTGAAGCTTTCTTT	CAISERGTEAFF
TRBV3-1/TRBV3-2	TRBD2	.	TRBJ2-7	TGTGCCAGCAGCCCTCGGACTAGCGGGAGGCGGTCCTACGAGCAGTACTTC	CASSPRTSGRRSYEQYF
TRBV9	TRBD2	.	TRBJ2-1	TGTGCCAGCAGCGTAGGCGGGAGTACCTACAATGAGCAGTTCTTC	CASSVGGSTYNEQFF
TRBV19	.	.	TRBJ1-1	TGTGCCAGTAGTACCGCGACAGGCGATTATTTTACGAAGAACACTGAAGCTTTCTTT	CASSTATGDYFTKNTEAFF
TRBV21-1	.	.	TRBJ2-7	TGTGCCAGCCGACCTAGACAGGGCCACCCCCACGAGCAGTACTTC	CASRPRQGHPHEQYF
TRBV6-5	.	.	TRBJ2-7	TGTGCCAGCAGGGAGATCGGGGTCTACGAGCAGTACTTC	CASREIGVYEQYF
TRBV28	.	.	TRBJ1-1	TGTGCCAGCAGTTTAGACAGGATGAACACTGAAGCTTTCTTT	CASSLDRMNTEAFF
TRBV5-5	TRBD1	.	TRBJ2-6	TGTGCCAGCAGCTTGGCCGCAGGGGGCTCTAGCTCTGGGGCCAACGTCCTGACTTTC	CASSLAAGGSSSGANVLTF
TRBV6-7	TRBD2	once	TRBJ2-3	TGTGCCAGGCTTCCTCCGGGACTAGCGGATAGGGGGGCCACAGATACGCAGTATTTT	CARLPPGLADRGATDTQYF
TRBV4-1	.	.	TRBJ1-3	TGCGCCAGCAGCCCGGACTTAAGGGAACCTGGAAACACCATATATTTT	CASSPDLREPGNTIYF
TRBV7-9	TRBD1	.	TRBJ2-2	TGTGCCAGCAGCTGGGGGACAGGGAACACCGGGGAGCTGTTTTTT	CASSWGTGNTGELFF
TRBV2	.	.	TRBJ2-7	TGTGCCAGCATGGGCAACAGTGTGTCCTACGAGCAGTACTTC	CASMGNSVSYEQYF
TRBV3-1/TRBV3-2	.	.	TRBJ2-5	TGTGCCAGCAGCCAAGATTTTGGGAGGACCTTGGAGACCCAGTACTTC	CASSQDFGRTLETQYF
TRBV5-1	.	.	TRBJ1-4	TGCGCCAGCGCATCGACAGCAACTAATGAAAAACTGTTTTTT	CASASTATNEKLFF
TRBV5-1	TRBD2	few	TRBJ2-1	TGCGCCAGCAGCTTGAGGAAGCGGGAGGGAATTGAGCAGTTCTTC	CASSLRKREGIEQFF
TRBV9	TRBD2	.	TRBJ2-5	TGTGCCAGCAGCGTATCCCCTAGCGGATTAGAGACCCAGTACTTC	CASSVSPSGLETQYF
TRBV24-1	TRBD2	.	TRBJ2-7	TGTGCCACCAGTGATTTTGGGAGGGACGGAACCTACGAGCAGTACTTC	CATSDFGRDGTYEQYF
TRBV28	TRBD1	.	TRBJ2-7	TGTGCCAGCAGGAACCCGGGACAGCCCTACGAGCAGTACTTC	CASRNPGQPYEQYF
TRBV28	.	.	TRBJ1-1	TGTGCCAGCATCCTAACGGGGGAGGCACGTGAAGCTTTCTTT	CASILTGEAREAFF
TRBV19	TRBD2	once	TRBJ2-1	TGTGCCAGTAGTATTGGGACTAGCGGTGAGCAGTTCTTC	CASSIGTSGEQFF